The following is a TCR beta chain sequence with its context. The CDR3 covers 14 residues. Germline CDR1 reads SGDLS; CDR2 reads YYNGEE. With V trimmed by 4 bases and J by 4 bases, 3 bases remained unmatched. This specimen comes from a study of blood T cell repertoires in COVID-19. Study background: COVID-19 samples from acute and convalescent phases originated in the United States, Italy and Spain.

Authors' methods: From reference gene primer amplification, estimates of nucleated cell counts were derived. The assay was immunoSEQ multiplex PCR, and TCRdb's table has in-frame clones only and misses some. The D gene and trimming were derived from the DNA, and the V and J assignments and clone size from that table. This table holds 300,000 to 400,000 clones, around 89% found once. Residents of 20 to 25 US areas, aged about 18 to 89 years, made up the participants. Recovered status in Cohort 3 required two negative PCRs, clearance, or symptom resolution. The clonotype was recovered from a woman aged 18-30 years who had recovered from COVID-19. The sequenced material came from PBMCs or T cells enriched from blood (not recorded which). This chain connects TRBV9 to TRBJ2-1; 9 positions agree with TRBD1. The CDR3 reads CASSPGQGYNEQFF. In DNA form, the CDR3 reads TGTGCCAGCAGCCCGGGACAGGGATACAATGAGCAGTTCTTC. The full variable domain, with the rest looked up from reference TRBV9 and TRBJ2-1, is DSGVTQTPKHLITATGQRVTLRCSPRSGDLSVYWYQQSLDQGLQFLIQYYNGEERAKGNILERFSAQQFPDLHSELNLSSLELGDSALYFCASSPGQGYNEQFFGPGTRLTVL.